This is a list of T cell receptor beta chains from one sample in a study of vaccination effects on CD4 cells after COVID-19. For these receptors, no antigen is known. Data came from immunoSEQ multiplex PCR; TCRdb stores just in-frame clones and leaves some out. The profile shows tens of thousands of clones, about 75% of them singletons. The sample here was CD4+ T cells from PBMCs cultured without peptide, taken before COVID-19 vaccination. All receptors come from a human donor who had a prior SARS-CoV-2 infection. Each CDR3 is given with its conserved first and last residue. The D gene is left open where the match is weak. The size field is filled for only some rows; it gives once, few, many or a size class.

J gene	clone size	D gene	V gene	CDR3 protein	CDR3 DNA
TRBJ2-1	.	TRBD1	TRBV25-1	CASSAITGEAYNEQFF	TGTGCCAGCAGTGCCATAACAGGGGAAGCCTACAATGAGCAGTTCTTC
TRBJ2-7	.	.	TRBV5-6	CASSLGGRAPGGKQYF	TGTGCCAGCAGCTTGGGAGGGAGGGCCCCCGGGGGCAAGCAGTACTTC
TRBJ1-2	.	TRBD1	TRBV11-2	CASRTGLRGYTF	TGTGCCAGCAGGACAGGGTTGCGTGGCTACACCTTC
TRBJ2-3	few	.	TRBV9	CASSVTSTDTQYF	TGTGCCAGCAGCGTTACTAGCACAGATACGCAGTATTTT
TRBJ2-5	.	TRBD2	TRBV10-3	CAISERSTSGGETQYF	TGTGCCATCAGTGAGCGGTCGACTAGCGGGGGGGAGACCCAGTACTTC
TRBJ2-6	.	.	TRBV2	CASSEAGRGLGANVLTF	TGTGCCAGCAGTGAAGCAGGACGGGGGCTCGGGGCCAACGTCCTGACTTTC
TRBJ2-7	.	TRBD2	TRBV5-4	CASSSRTSGVSSYEQYF	TGTGCCAGCAGCTCTCGGACTAGCGGGGTTAGCTCCTACGAGCAGTACTTC
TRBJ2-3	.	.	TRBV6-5	CASSQSYKDTQYF	TGTGCCAGCAGTCAAAGCTACAAAGATACGCAGTATTTT
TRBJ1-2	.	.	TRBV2	CASGNRVGDGYTF	TGTGCCAGCGGCAATCGGGTAGGGGATGGCTACACCTTC
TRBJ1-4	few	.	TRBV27	CASSFRGRGANEKLFF	TGTGCCAGCAGTTTCCGGGGGCGCGGGGCTAATGAAAAACTGTTTTTT
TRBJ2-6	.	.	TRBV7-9	CASSLTGSGANVLTF	TGTGCCAGCAGCTTGACAGGTTCCGGGGCCAACGTCCTGACTTTC
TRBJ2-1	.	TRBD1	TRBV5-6	CASSRTGANLYNEQFF	TGTGCCAGCAGCCGGACAGGGGCCAACCTGTACAATGAGCAGTTCTTC
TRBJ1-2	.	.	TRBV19	CASKGRVGVQNYGYTF	TGTGCCAGCAAAGGAAGGGTAGGGGTCCAGAACTATGGCTACACCTTC
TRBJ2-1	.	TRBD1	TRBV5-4	CASSLGQGSNEQFF	TGTGCCAGCAGCTTGGGACAGGGAAGCAATGAGCAGTTCTTC
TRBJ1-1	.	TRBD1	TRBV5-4	CASSSKTGAGTEAFF	TGTGCCAGCAGTTCAAAAACAGGGGCGGGGACTGAAGCTTTCTTT
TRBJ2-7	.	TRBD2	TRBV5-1	CASSLVTSGATYEQYF	TGCGCCAGCAGCTTGGTCACTAGCGGGGCCACCTACGAGCAGTACTTC
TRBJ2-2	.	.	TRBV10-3	CAISGSLAQANTGELFF	TGTGCCATCAGTGGGTCGCTAGCGCAAGCGAACACCGGGGAGCTGTTTTTT
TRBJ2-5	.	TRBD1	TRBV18	CASSLEFTGEETQYF	TGTGCCAGCTCACTCGAATTTACAGGGGAAGAGACCCAGTACTTC
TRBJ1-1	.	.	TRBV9	CASSVVSPGLAQAFF	TGTGCCAGCAGCGTAGTTTCTCCGGGGCTCGCACAAGCTTTCTTT
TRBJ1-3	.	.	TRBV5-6	CASSSRSSGNTIYF	TGTGCCAGCAGCTCACGATCCTCTGGAAACACCATATATTTT
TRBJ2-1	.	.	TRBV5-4	CASTTDRGNEQFF	TGTGCCAGCACCACTGACCGAGGGAATGAGCAGTTCTTC
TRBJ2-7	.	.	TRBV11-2	CASSLELQSYEQYF	TGTGCCAGCAGCTTAGAGCTTCAAAGCTACGAGCAGTACTTC
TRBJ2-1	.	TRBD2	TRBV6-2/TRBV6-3	CASSYSLAVYNEQFF	TGTGCCAGCAGTTACTCCCTAGCGGTGTACAATGAGCAGTTCTTC
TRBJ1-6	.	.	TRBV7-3	CASSSGEGTLHF	TGTGCCAGCAGCTCAGGCGAGGGAACCCTCCACTTT
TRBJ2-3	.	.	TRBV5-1	CASSFGSGTDTQYF	TGCGCCAGCAGCTTCGGGAGCGGGACAGATACGCAGTATTTT
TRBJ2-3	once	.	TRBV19	CASSINQPAADTQYF	TGTGCCAGTAGTATAAACCAGCCAGCCGCAGATACGCAGTATTTT
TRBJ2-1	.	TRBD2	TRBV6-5	CASKPGLVTNEQFF	TGTGCCAGCAAACCGGGACTAGTAACCAATGAGCAGTTCTTC
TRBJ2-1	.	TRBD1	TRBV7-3	CASSLRQGLYNEQFF	TGTGCCAGCAGCTTACGACAGGGGCTCTACAATGAGCAGTTCTTC
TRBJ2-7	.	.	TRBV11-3	CASSLGGSQYEQYF	TGTGCCAGCAGCTTAGGGGGGTCACAATACGAGCAGTACTTC
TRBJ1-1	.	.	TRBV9	CASSVGMNTEAFF	TGTGCCAGCAGCGTAGGTATGAACACTGAAGCTTTCTTT
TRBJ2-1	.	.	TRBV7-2	CASSPRGRGFHEQFF	TGTGCCAGCAGCCCCAGGGGGCGGGGGTTTCATGAGCAGTTCTTC
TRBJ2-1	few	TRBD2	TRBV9	CASSVRLAGAHEQFF	TGTGCCAGCAGCGTACGGCTAGCGGGAGCCCATGAGCAGTTCTTC
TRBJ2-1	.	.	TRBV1	CTSSHPRQPLGGNEQFF	TGCACCAGCAGCCACCCCCGACAGCCTTTAGGGGGGAATGAGCAGTTCTTC
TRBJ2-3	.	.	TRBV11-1	CASSPADTQYF	TGTGCCAGCAGCCCCGCAGATACGCAGTATTTT
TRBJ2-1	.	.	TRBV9	CASSVEGLGSDEQFF	TGTGCCAGCAGCGTAGAAGGGCTGGGTTCGGATGAGCAGTTCTTC
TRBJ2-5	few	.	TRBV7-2	CASSLVLGETQYF	TGTGCCAGCAGCTTGGTGCTAGGGGAGACCCAGTACTTC
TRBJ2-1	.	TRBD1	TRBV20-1	CSASPGTASSYNEQFF	TGCAGTGCTAGTCCCGGGACAGCATCCTCCTACAATGAGCAGTTCTTC
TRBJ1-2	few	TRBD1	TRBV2	CASIGTGGRGYTF	TGTGCCAGCATTGGGACAGGGGGTCGGGGCTACACCTTC
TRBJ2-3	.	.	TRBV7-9	CASSSTPYTQYF	TGTGCCAGCAGCTCCACGCCGTATACGCAGTATTTT
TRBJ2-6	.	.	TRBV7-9	CASSLDTGTGANVLTF	TGTGCCAGCAGCTTAGACACAGGGACTGGGGCCAACGTCCTGACTTTC
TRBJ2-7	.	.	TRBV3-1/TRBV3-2	CASSQVLFYEQYF	TGTGCCAGCAGCCAAGTTCTTTTCTACGAGCAGTACTTC
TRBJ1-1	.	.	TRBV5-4	CASSRQENTEAFF	TGTGCCAGCAGCCGACAGGAGAACACTGAAGCTTTCTTT
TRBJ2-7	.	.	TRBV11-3	CASSLNRRVYEQYF	TGTGCCAGCAGCCTTAACCGCAGGGTCTACGAGCAGTACTTC
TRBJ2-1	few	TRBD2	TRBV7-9	CASSLALAGSYNEQFF	TGTGCCAGCAGCTTAGCACTAGCGGGCTCCTACAATGAGCAGTTCTTC
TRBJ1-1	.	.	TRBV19	CASSKYAGRDTEAFF	TGTGCCAGTAGTAAGTATGCTGGGAGAGACACTGAAGCTTTCTTT